Shown below are 20 T cell receptor beta chains from a single sample sequenced in a study of shared clonotypes between healthy human individuals. TCRdb's copy holds only in-frame clones and misses some; the assay was immunoSEQ multiplex PCR. The sample records around 500,000 clones, about 85% being singletons. The source material was PBMCs. The receptors originated from a woman between 35 and 50 years old in good health. Some clones in this sample may be carry-over from other donors' samples.

The count of this clone is one. The V call is TRBV7-9, the J call TRBJ2-7, with 12 bases that match TRBD2. CDR3 length: 15 amino acids. CDR1 and CDR2 from the germline V gene are SEHNR and FQNEAQ (reference sequence). J gave up 2 bases and V 4 bases, and 3 bases lay outside the gene matches. In DNA form, the CDR3 reads TGTGCCAGCAGCTCGGGACTAGCGGGCACCTACGAGCAGTACTTC. It translates to CASSSGLAGTYEQYF.

V is TRBV27 and J is TRBJ1-2, with a tentative D call TRBD1 (5 bases). Germline V CDR1 and CDR2: MNHEY, SMNVEV (reference sequence). V was pared by 11 bases and J by 7 bases, with 20 bases between. This CDR3 contains 13 residues. The CDR3: CAQHEGEGPGYTF. The CDR3 nucleotides read TGTGCCCAGCATGAGGGAGAGGGACCTGGCTACACCTTC.

The rearrangement joins TRBV7-9 to TRBJ2-1; TRBD2 aligns across 12 bases. From germline, CDR1 is SEHNR and CDR2 FQNEAQ (reference sequence). The CDR3 totals 19 residues. Trimming at V came to 1 base and at J to 4 bases, leaving 11 bases not matched to a gene. The CDR3: CASSLGSLAGGRIYNEQFF. Written as DNA, the CDR3 is TGTGCCAGCAGCTTAGGGTCCCTAGCGGGAGGGAGGATTTACAATGAGCAGTTCTTC.

V and J are TRBV7-9 and TRBJ2-1; 9 nucleotides agree with TRBD2. The length of the CDR3 is 12 residues. J lost 15 bases, V lost 5 bases, and 8 bases had no gene match. Germline CDR1 SEHNR, CDR2 FQNEAQ (reference sequence). CDR3 region: CASSLSGSILFF. In nucleotides, the CDR3 is TGTGCCAGCAGCCTTAGCGGGAGTATATTGTTCTTC. Full variable domain (rest looked up from reference TRBV7-9 and TRBJ2-1): DTGVSQNPRHKITKRGQNVTFRCDPISEHNRLYWYRQTLGQGPEFLTYFQNEAQLEKSRLLSDRFSAERPKGSFSTLEIQRTEQGDSAMYLCASSLSGSILFFGPGTRLTVL.

The chain combines TRBV6-5 with TRBJ2-7; TRBD1 matches at 7 bases. Germline CDR1 is MNHEY and CDR2 is SVGAGI. The CDR3 spans 12 residues. Trimming removed 6 bases from V and 6 bases from J; junction bases left unmatched: 5. The CDR3 region has the DNA TGTGCCAGCAGCTCCACAGGGGCCGAGCAGTACTTC. Protein product: CASSSTGAEQYF.

The CDR3 region is CASSPGDTIYF. CDR3 coding DNA: TGTGCCAGCTCACCAGGGGACACCATATATTTT. The rearrangement links TRBV18 to TRBJ1-3; D is uncertain. The V and J ends lost 2 bases and 8 bases respectively, with 4 bases between them. Looked up from germline, CDR1 is KGHSH and CDR2 is LQKENI. The CDR3 spans 11 residues.

The V gene is TRBV9, the J gene TRBJ2-4, with 7 bases lining up with TRBD2. The germline CDR1 and CDR2 sequences are SGDLS and YYNGEE. CDR3 length: 13 amino acids. With V trimmed by 0 bases and J by 8 bases, 2 bases remained unmatched. Here the CDR3 reads CASSVDRGDIQYF. CDR3 sequence (DNA): TGTGCCAGCAGCGTAGATCGGGGGGACATTCAGTACTTC.

This clone came up once. This chain links TRBV12-5 with TRBJ2-2; unclear D gene. The CDR3 is 14 residues long. Trimming shortened V by 6 bases and J by 0 bases, and 8 bases separated the two germline ends. The V gene's germline CDR1 is LGHNT and CDR2 FRNRAP. This CDR3 is CASGAESNTGELFF. The CDR3 nucleotides are TGTGCTAGTGGGGCGGAGTCGAACACCGGGGAGCTGTTTTTT.

The CDR3 nucleotides read TGTGCCAGCAGTGAGCCGGGACTAGCGGGAGTCCACGAGCAGTACTTC. This encodes CASSEPGLAGVHEQYF. The chain employs TRBV25-1 and TRBJ2-7; 14 bases are shared with TRBD2. CDR1 is MGHDK, CDR2 SYGVNS, per germline. V lost 3 bases and J lost 5; bases outside the gene matches: 6. The CDR3 length is 16 residues.

The rearrangement uses TRBV28 and TRBJ2-7; 14 bases line up with TRBD2. This CDR3 has 16 amino acids. After removal of 0 bases from V and 5 bases from J, the junction contained 3 bases not matched to a gene. CDR1 and CDR2 from the germline V gene are MDHEN and SYDVKM. The DNA for the CDR3 is TGTGCCAGCAGTTTATGGGGACTAGCGGGAGCTAACGAGCAGTACTTC. This translates into CASSLWGLAGANEQYF.

The J gene is TRBJ1-4, the V gene TRBV7-2, with D maybe TRBD1 (6 bases). The CDR3 is made up of 14 amino acids. Trimming stripped 5 bases from V and 7 bases from J, with 14 bases between. CDR1 SGHTA and CDR2 FQGNSA come from the germline V gene. The CDR3 nucleotides read TGTGCCAGCAGCCTCCGGGACATCGGTGAAAAACTGTTTTTT. It encodes CASSLRDIGEKLFF.

The chain links TRBV10-1 to TRBJ2-7, with 11 bases aligning to TRBD2. CDR1 WNHNN and CDR2 SYGVQD come from the germline V gene (reference sequence). CDR3 length: 15 amino acids. V was pared by 2 bases and J by 2 bases, with 2 bases of the junction left unmatched. CDR3 protein: CASSEGLAGAYEQYF. The CDR3 coding sequence is TGCGCCAGCAGTGAGGGACTAGCGGGCGCCTACGAGCAGTACTTC.

V is TRBV28 and J is TRBJ2-3; no clear D gene. The ends were cut back, 5 bases at V and 3 bases at J, with 6 bases in the middle. CDR3 length equals 12 residues. Germline V lookup: CDR1 MDHEN, CDR2 SYDVKM. The CDR3 sequence: CASSTPTDTQYF. In DNA, the CDR3 is TGTGCCAGCAGTACGCCTACAGATACGCAGTATTTT. Looking up the rest from reference TRBV28 and TRBJ2-3 gives the full variable domain: DVKVTQSSRYLVKRTGEKVFLECVQDMDHENMFWYRQDPGLGLRLIYFSYDVKMKEKGDIPEGYSVSREKKERFSLILESASTNQTSMYLCASSTPTDTQYFGPGTRLTVL.

The chain joins TRBV10-2 to TRBJ2-7; perhaps D is TRBD1 or TRBD2 (5 bases each). Germline CDR1 reads WSHSY; CDR2 reads SAAADI. Trimming shortened V by 3 bases and J by 2 bases, and 14 bases separated the two germline ends. The CDR3 runs to 15 residues. CDR3: CASSDPGTGTYEQYF. CDR3 DNA: TGCGCCAGCAGTGACCCCGGGACGGGGACCTACGAGCAGTACTTC.

In its sample, this clone was seen many times. The genes are TRBV6-6 and TRBJ2-1, with D perhaps matching TRBD2 (5 bases). V shed 5 bases and J shed 5 bases, with 10 bases lying between them. The CDR3 runs to 13 residues. From germline, CDR1 is MNHNY and CDR2 SVGAGI (reference sequence). The CDR3 is CASSGWENNEQFF. CDR3 in DNA: TGTGCCAGCAGTGGGTGGGAGAACAATGAGCAGTTCTTC.

This chain uses TRBV29-1 with TRBJ1-2; possible D gene TRBD1, 6 bases. Trimming pared 1 base from V and 6 bases from J, leaving 9 bases between. The germline CDR1 and CDR2 sequences are SQVTM and ANQGSEA. CDR3 length: 12 residues. This CDR3 reads CSVEGAGDGYTF. DNA of the CDR3: TGCAGCGTTGAAGGGGCAGGGGATGGCTACACCTTC.

Written as DNA, the CDR3 is TGTGCCAGCAGCTTACAGCTAGTCGGGGCAGATACGCAGTATTTT. Amino acids: CASSLQLVGADTQYF. The chain carries TRBV5-6 and TRBJ2-3; a weak D match, TRBD2 (5 bases). The ends were cut back, 2 bases at V and 4 bases at J, with 14 bases in the middle. This CDR3 has 15 residues. Germline loops: CDR1 SGHDT, CDR2 YYEEEE.

This chain joins TRBV6-1 and TRBJ2-5; possibly TRBD2 for D (6 bases). Trimming took 3 bases from V and 7 from J, leaving 15 bases between them. The length of the CDR3 is 14 residues. Germline CDR1 is MNHNS and CDR2 is SASEGT. The CDR3 region has the DNA TGTGCCAGCAGTGAGGGCGGAGGGGTGAGGACCCAGTACTTC. Encoded protein: CASSEGGGVRTQYF.

This clone was seen only a few times. The V gene is TRBV19, the J gene TRBJ2-5; D remains unclear. Germline V gives CDR1 LNHDA, CDR2 SQIVND (reference sequence). The CDR3 extends over 14 amino acids. V was shortened by 4 bases and J by 1 base, with 10 bases between the two germline ends. CDR3 amino acids: CASSSFGSQETQYF. The CDR3 DNA is TGTGCCAGTAGTAGTTTCGGCAGCCAAGAGACCCAGTACTTC.

V gene TRBV10-3 combines with J gene TRBJ1-1; D unresolved. Germline V lookup: CDR1 ENHRY, CDR2 SYGVKD. V was pared by 2 bases and J by 4 bases, with 11 bases between. The CDR3 loop spans 14 amino acids. The CDR3, as DNA: TGTGCCATCAGTGAGGAGGGTGTGGGCACTGAAGCTTTCTTT. Its protein product is CAISEEGVGTEAFF.